The subject of this entry is one T cell receptor beta chain. Antigen: not known. The PCR was carried out with 60 Vbeta primers and 13 Jbeta primers. Profiled with immunoSEQ multiplex PCR; TCRdb holds only in-frame clones, not every one. The repertoire holds some 67,000 clones, with 80% to 90% as singletons. The data derive from a study of cytomegalovirus exposure and HLA in healthy donors. General observations from the study: Being productive about 87% or about 30% of the time was typical of most TCR beta V segments in an earlier analysis. In a later analysis, an Asian-associated ancestry cluster reportedly showed fewer N-insertions than the roughly 700-donor mean.

This clonotype was obtained from a woman aged 25 to 39 in good health and CMV-seronegative. Sequencing was performed on PBMCs.

The CDR3 region is CASSLEVIGGYEQYF. In DNA form, the CDR3 reads TGTGCCAGCAGCTTGGAGGTGATTGGGGGGTACGAGCAGTACTTC. The gene calls are TRBV5-4 and TRBJ2-7; D is possibly TRBD2 (6 bases). This CDR3 spans 15 amino acids. Germline lookup yields CDR1 SGHNT and CDR2 YYREEE (reference sequence). V gave up 0 bases and J gave up 4 bases, with 14 bases separating them. Full variable domain (remainder filled in from reference TRBV5-4 and TRBJ2-7): ETGVTQSPTHLIKTRGQQVTLRCSSQSGHNTVSWYQQALGQGPQFIFQYYREEENGRGNFPPRFSGLQFPNYSSELNVNALELDDSALYLCASSLEVIGGYEQYFGPGTRLTVT.